Below, one TCR beta chain is given with its context. The data stem from a study of T cells after somatic rescue of genetic block. The table came from immunoSEQ multiplex PCR; TCRdb's copy has only in-frame clones and leaves some out. The sample lists tens of thousands of clones; under 95% were seen once. Sequences were obtained from peripheral blood mononuclear cells (PBMCs). The TCR originated in a man in his forties.

CDR3 DNA sequence: TGTGCCAGCAGCCAAGATGAGGATGCGGACTCCTACAATGAGCAGTTCTTC. The encoded protein is CASSQDEDADSYNEQFF. This sequence joins TRBV4-2 and TRBJ2-1; D ambiguous. V lost 0 bases and J 0 bases, leaving 12 bases between the germline ends. Germline loops: CDR1 LGHNA, CDR2 YNFKEQ. The CDR3 has 17 residues.